This TCR beta chain was recorded in a study of high-grade serous ovarian cancer treatment subgroups. Looking at the study overall: Samples averaged around 14,000 reads and about 7,100 unique TCR beta rearrangements. Points from the study as a whole: Only CDR3 was analyzed; CDR1 and CDR2 were not. Tumors within one patient showed repertoire similarity of about 0.095 to 0.85. Without spatial data, bulk sequencing limits insight into HGSC tumor diversity.

Germline V gives CDR1 ENHRY, CDR2 SYGVKD. This CDR3 is built from 14 residues. The trim removed 6 bases at V and 1 base at J, leaving 3 bases unmatched. A note on this clone: Its cognate antigen is unknown.

Tumor samples were obtained before definitive surgery or chemotherapy. Assay used: immunoSEQ multiplex PCR; TCRdb lists only in-frame clones, some missing. This sample has about 10,000 clones, with about 70% found just once. What was sequenced was tumor tissue. The clonotype comes from a human donor with high-grade serous ovarian cancer. This chain connects TRBV10-3 to TRBJ2-7, with TRBD1 identical over 10 bases. Here the CDR3 DNA reads TGTGCCATCAGGGACAGGGGGTTGTCCTACGAGCAGTACTTC. Residues: CAIRDRGLSYEQYF.